The clone carrying this T cell receptor beta chain occurred many times. This specimen belongs to a study of human T cells and chemical hapten exposure. The overall study: Yields of TCR per sample differed, chiefly owing to small differences in pooled library volume.

TCRdb reprocessed the RACE reads via MiXCR and lists one record per CDR3 protein. This repertoire shows about 93,000 distinct CDR3 sequences, 6.5% to 10% found once; its top ten account for roughly 2.6%. Germline CDR1 and CDR2: DFQATT and SNEGSKA (reference sequence). V gave up 3 bases and J gave up 3 bases, with 14 bases separating them. The CDR3 runs 14 residues. Described time point: pre-sensitization, week 0. The treatment denotes: therapeutic diphenylcyclopropenone sensitization with weekly scalp DPC. The sequence derives from a man aged 35 to 55 with alopecia areata. Some clones in this sample may be carry-over from other donors' samples. Sequencing used whole blood, obtained in connection with sensitization to the hapten diphenylcyclopropenone (DPC). The gene calls are TRBV20-1 and TRBJ1-2; TRBD1 might be the D (6 bases). The CDR3 is CSASFRDTDYGYTF. CDR3 sequence (DNA): TGCAGTGCTAGTTTCCGGGACACCGACTATGGCTACACCTTC.